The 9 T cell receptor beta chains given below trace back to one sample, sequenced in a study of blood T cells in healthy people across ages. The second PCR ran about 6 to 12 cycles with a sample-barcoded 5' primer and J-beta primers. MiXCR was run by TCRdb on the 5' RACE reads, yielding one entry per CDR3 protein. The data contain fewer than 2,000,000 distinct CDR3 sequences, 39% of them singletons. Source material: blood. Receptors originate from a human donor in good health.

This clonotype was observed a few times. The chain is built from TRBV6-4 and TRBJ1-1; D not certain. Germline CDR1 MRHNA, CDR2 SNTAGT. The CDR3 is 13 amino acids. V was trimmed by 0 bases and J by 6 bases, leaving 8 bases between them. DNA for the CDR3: TGTGCCAGCAGTGACTCTAGCTTATCTGAAGCTTTCTTT. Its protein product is CASSDSSLSEAFF.

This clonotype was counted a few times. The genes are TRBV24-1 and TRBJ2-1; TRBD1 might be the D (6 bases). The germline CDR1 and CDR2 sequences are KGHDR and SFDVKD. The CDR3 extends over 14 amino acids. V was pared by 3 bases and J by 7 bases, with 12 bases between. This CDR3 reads CATSDPGQSNEQFF. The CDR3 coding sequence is TGTGCCACCAGTGATCCGGGACAAAGTAATGAGCAGTTCTTC.

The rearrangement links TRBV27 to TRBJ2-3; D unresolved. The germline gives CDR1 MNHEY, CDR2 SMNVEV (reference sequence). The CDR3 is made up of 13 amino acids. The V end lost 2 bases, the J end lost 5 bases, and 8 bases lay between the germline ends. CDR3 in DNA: TGTGCCAGCAGTTTACGCGTCGTAGATACGCAGTATTTT. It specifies CASSLRVVDTQYF.

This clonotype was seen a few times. CDR3 protein: CASSFEDYGETQYF. The CDR3 DNA is TGCGCCAGCAGCTTCGAGGATTATGGGGAGACCCAGTACTTC. This chain uses TRBV5-1 with TRBJ2-5; D not certain. V lost 2 bases and J lost 5, with 13 bases in between. The CDR3 contains 14 residues. Per germline, CDR1 SGHRS and CDR2 YFSETQ.

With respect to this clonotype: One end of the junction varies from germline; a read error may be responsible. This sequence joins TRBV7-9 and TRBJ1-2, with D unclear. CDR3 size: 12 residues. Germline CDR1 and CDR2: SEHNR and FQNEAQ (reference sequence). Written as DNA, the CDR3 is TGTTCCAGCAGCTTCGTAAACTATGGCTACACCTTC. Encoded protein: CSSSFVNYGYTF.

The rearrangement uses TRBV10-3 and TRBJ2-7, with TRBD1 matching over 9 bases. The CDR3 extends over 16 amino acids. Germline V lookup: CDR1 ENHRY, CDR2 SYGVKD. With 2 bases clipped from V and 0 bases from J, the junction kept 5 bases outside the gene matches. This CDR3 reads CAISEGEGQGSYEQYF. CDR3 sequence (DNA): TGTGCCATCAGTGAGGGTGAGGGACAGGGCTCCTACGAGCAGTACTTC.

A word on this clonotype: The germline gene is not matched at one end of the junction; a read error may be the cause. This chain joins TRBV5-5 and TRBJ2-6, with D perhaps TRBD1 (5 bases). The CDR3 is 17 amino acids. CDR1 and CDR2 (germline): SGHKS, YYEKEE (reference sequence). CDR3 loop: CAGSWTSTTSGASVLTF. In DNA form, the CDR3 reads TGTGCCGGCAGCTGGACATCGACAACTTCTGGGGCCAGCGTCCTGACTTTC. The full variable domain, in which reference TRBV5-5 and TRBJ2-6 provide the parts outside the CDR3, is DAGVTQSPTHLIKTRGQQVTLRCSPISGHKSVSWYQQVLGQGPQFIFQYYEKEERGRGNFPDRFSARQFPNYSSELNVNALLLGDSALYLCAGSWTSTTSGASVLTFGAGSRLTVL.

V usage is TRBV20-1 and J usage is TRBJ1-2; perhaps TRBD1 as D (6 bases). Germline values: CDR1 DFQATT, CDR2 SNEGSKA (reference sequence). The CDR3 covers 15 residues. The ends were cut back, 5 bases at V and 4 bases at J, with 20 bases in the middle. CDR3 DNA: TGCAGTGCTTCTAGCTGGGACATTACGAGCTATGGCTACACCTTC. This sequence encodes CSASSWDITSYGYTF.

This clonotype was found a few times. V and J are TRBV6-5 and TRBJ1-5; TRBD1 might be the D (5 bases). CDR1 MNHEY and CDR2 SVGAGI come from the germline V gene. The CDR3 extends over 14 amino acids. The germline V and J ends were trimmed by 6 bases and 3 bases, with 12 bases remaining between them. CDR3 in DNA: TGTGCCAGCAGCCCCCGGGGCACCAATCAGCCCCAGCATTTT. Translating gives CASSPRGTNQPQHF.